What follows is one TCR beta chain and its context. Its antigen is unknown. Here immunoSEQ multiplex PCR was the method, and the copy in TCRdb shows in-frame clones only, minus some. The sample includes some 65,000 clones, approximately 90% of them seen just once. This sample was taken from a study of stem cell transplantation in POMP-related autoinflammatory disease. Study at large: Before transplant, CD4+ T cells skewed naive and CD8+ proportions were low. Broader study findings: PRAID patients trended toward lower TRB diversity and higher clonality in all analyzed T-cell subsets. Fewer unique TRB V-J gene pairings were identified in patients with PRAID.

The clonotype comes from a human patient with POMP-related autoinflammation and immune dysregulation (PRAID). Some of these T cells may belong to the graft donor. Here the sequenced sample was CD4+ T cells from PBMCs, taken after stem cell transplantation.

This chain's CDR3 is CATSDLHVRNAGELFF. The CDR3, as DNA: TGTGCCACCAGTGATTTGCATGTCCGAAACGCCGGGGAGCTGTTTTTT. The rearrangement links TRBV24-1 to TRBJ2-2; no definite D call. Trimming cost V 0 bases and J 6 bases, with 13 bases left between them. Germline V CDR1 and CDR2: KGHDR, SFDVKD. The CDR3 consists of 16 residues.